These 22 T cell receptor beta chains came from one sample sequenced in a study of technical replicates of blood from several donors. The assay was immunoSEQ multiplex PCR, and TCRdb's table has in-frame clones only and misses some. The sample holds about 73,000 clones, around 93% seen once. Sequencing was carried out using T cells isolated from PBMCs. These receptors came from a human donor in good health.

V usage is TRBV27 and J usage is TRBJ1-1, with 7 bases fitting TRBD1. V was clipped by 4 bases and J by 4 bases; unmatched bases: 12. Germline assignment: CDR1 MNHEY and CDR2 SMNVEV (reference sequence). The CDR3 consists of 16 residues. The CDR3 DNA sequence: TGTGCCAGCAGTTCGGATCAAAGGGGGCTTGGCACTGAAGCTTTCTTT. This gives the protein CASSSDQRGLGTEAFF.

The chain employs TRBV30 and TRBJ2-5; 10 bases are a match to TRBD1. V shed 0 bases, J shed 6 bases, and the junction held 7 bases outside the gene matches. In germline, CDR1 is GTSNPN, CDR2 SVGIG (reference sequence). CDR3 length: 15 amino acids. Here the CDR3 DNA reads TGTGCCTGGAGTGTGCGGTGGGACAGGGGAAAGACCCAGTACTTC. As protein: CAWSVRWDRGKTQYF.

The chain links TRBV6-6 to TRBJ2-7; TRBD2 matches at 12 bases. Germline-derived CDR1 and CDR2 are MNHNY and SVGAGI (reference sequence). This CDR3 has 16 amino acids. Trimming removed 2 bases from V and 6 bases from J; junction bases left unmatched: 8. CDR3 sequence (DNA): TGTGCCAGCAGTTACCCCGGACTAGCGGGACCCTCCGAGCAGTACTTC. Translating it yields CASSYPGLAGPSEQYF.

A single count supports this clone. J is TRBJ2-7 and V is TRBV28, with D tentatively TRBD2 (7 bases). The CDR3 is 16 amino acids. V lost 3 bases, J lost 0 bases, and 15 bases lay in between. CDR1 is MDHEN and CDR2 is SYDVKM in the germline V gene. CDR3 loop: CASSFSGGTSSYEQYF. Here the CDR3 DNA reads TGTGCCAGCAGTTTCTCGGGGGGCACAAGCTCCTACGAGCAGTACTTC.

This chain connects TRBV10-2 to TRBJ2-5; D unresolved. The ends were cut back, 10 bases at V and 5 bases at J, with 11 bases in the middle. CDR3 length: 11 residues. Germline assignment: CDR1 WSHSY and CDR2 SAAADI. Here the CDR3 reads CATGDVETQYF. The CDR3, as DNA: TGCGCCACCGGAGATGTTGAGACCCAGTACTTC.

V gene TRBV2 combines with J gene TRBJ2-5; D uncertain. The V gene lost 10 bases and the J gene lost 5 bases, with 17 bases spanning the gap. This CDR3 is 13 amino acids long. Germline assignment: CDR1 SNHLY and CDR2 FYNNEI. In DNA, the CDR3 is TGTGCCATCAACCTGGAGTATCAGGAGACCCAGTACTTC. Its protein is CAINLEYQETQYF.

This rearrangement joins TRBV5-1 to TRBJ2-7, with D possibly TRBD1 on 5 matching bases. This CDR3 is 14 amino acids long. Per germline, CDR1 SGHRS and CDR2 YFSETQ. V was clipped by 1 base and J by 3 bases, with 11 bases between them. The CDR3, as DNA: TGCGCCAGCAGCTTGTCAGGGTTGAGCTACGAGCAGTACTTC. Residues: CASSLSGLSYEQYF.

The chain joins TRBV28 to TRBJ2-2; 10 bases map to TRBD2. J gave up 1 base and V 8 bases, and 7 bases lay outside the gene matches. The CDR3 is 16 amino acids. Germline V lookup: CDR1 MDHEN, CDR2 SYDVKM. In nucleotides, the CDR3 is TGTGCCAGCCTTCCTAGCGGGAGCGGGAACACCGGGGAGCTGTTTTTT. Amino acid sequence: CASLPSGSGNTGELFF.

The chain couples TRBV29-1 to TRBJ2-7; 13 bases are shared with TRBD2. The J segment lost 0 bases and the V segment lost 7 bases, leaving 3 bases of the junction unmatched. CDR3 length: 14 amino acids. Looked up from germline, CDR1 is SQVTM and CDR2 is ANQGSEA. DNA for the CDR3: TGCAGCGATAGGACTAGCGGGGGCTCCTACGAGCAGTACTTC. Protein sequence: CSDRTSGGSYEQYF.

The chain recombines TRBV28 with TRBJ2-7; 10 nucleotides match TRBD1. The CDR3 consists of 15 residues. V shed 10 bases and J 3 bases; nucleotides not matched to a gene: 12. In germline, CDR1 is MDHEN, CDR2 SYDVKM. The chain's CDR3 is CATTPRGTGDYEQYF. CDR3 nucleotides: TGTGCCACTACGCCTCGTGGGACAGGGGACTACGAGCAGTACTTC.

The V gene is TRBV5-5, the J gene TRBJ1-1; the D is unclear. V was cut by 0 bases and J by 0 bases, with 9 bases left in between. Looked up from germline, CDR1 is SGHKS and CDR2 is YYEKEE (reference sequence). CDR3 size: 15 residues. The CDR3 sequence is CASSLGGLLNTEAFF. For the CDR3, the DNA is TGTGCCAGCAGCTTGGGAGGACTTTTGAACACTGAAGCTTTCTTT.

This chain connects TRBV27 to TRBJ2-7, with TRBD1 as a possible D gene (5 bases). From germline, CDR1 is MNHEY and CDR2 SMNVEV (reference sequence). The V end was cut by 0 bases, the J end by 2 bases, with 11 bases between. CDR3 length equals 15 residues. In DNA, the CDR3 is TGTGCCAGCAGTTTATCTACAGGAGCGACCTACGAGCAGTACTTC. Residues: CASSLSTGATYEQYF.

The CDR3 region is CASSLGGEQFF. The CDR3 coding sequence is TGTGCCAGCAGCTTAGGCGGGGAGCAGTTCTTC. This sequence joins TRBV11-2 and TRBJ2-1, with a tentative D call TRBD2 (5 bases). CDR1 and CDR2 from the germline V gene are SGHAT and FQNNGV. V was pared by 1 base and J by 10 bases, with 5 bases between. This CDR3 region has 11 residues.

The DNA of the CDR3 is TGTGCCAGCAGCGTATCCCTACTGAACACTGAAGCTTTCTTT. Its protein is CASSVSLLNTEAFF. The chain has TRBV9 and TRBJ1-1; D not certain. Germline CDR1 SGDLS, CDR2 YYNGEE. The CDR3 loop spans 14 amino acids. Trimming pared 1 base from V and 0 bases from J, leaving 7 bases between.

The chain employs TRBV5-1 and TRBJ2-7; D is ambiguous. The CDR3 is 13 amino acids. V was trimmed by 7 bases and J by 5 bases, leaving 16 bases between them. In germline, CDR1 is SGHRS, CDR2 YFSETQ. CDR3 loop: CASSRQTANEQYF. The CDR3 region has the DNA TGCGCCAGCTCGCGCCAAACAGCAAACGAGCAGTACTTC.

The chain links TRBV30 to TRBJ1-5, with D maybe TRBD1 (5 bases). The CDR3 is 13 residues long. V was shortened by 0 bases and J by 5 bases, with 8 bases between the two germline ends. Germline V gene sequence: CDR1 GTSNPN, CDR2 SVGIG (reference sequence). CDR3 DNA: TGTGCCTGGAGTGTTGGAGGGGATCAGCCCCAGCATTTT. This sequence encodes CAWSVGGDQPQHF.

CDR3 protein: CASSLVGTSGRATGELFF. The CDR3 DNA reads TGTGCCAGCAGCTTGGTAGGGACTAGCGGGAGGGCCACCGGGGAGCTGTTTTTT. The chain combines TRBV11-2 with TRBJ2-2; 16 bases are a match to TRBD2. This CDR3 has 18 amino acids. Germline lookup yields CDR1 SGHAT and CDR2 FQNNGV. V trimming: 3 bases; J trimming: 4 bases; junction bases outside the gene matches: 5.

The rearrangement uses TRBV11-2 and TRBJ2-5; possibly TRBD2 for D (6 bases). V was clipped by 4 bases and J by 1 base, with 13 bases between them. The CDR3 spans 15 residues. In germline, CDR1 is SGHAT, CDR2 FQNNGV. The CDR3: CASSYLTSLQETQYF. CDR3 sequence (DNA): TGTGCCAGCAGCTACCTGACTAGTCTCCAAGAGACCCAGTACTTC.

The chain uses TRBV30 and TRBJ1-3; 7 bases are a match to TRBD1. CDR1 GTSNPN and CDR2 SVGIG come from the germline V gene (reference sequence). V trimming: 4 bases; J trimming: 1 base; junction bases outside the gene matches: 13. The CDR3 is 17 amino acids. CDR3 DNA sequence: TGTGCCTGGACTAAGGACAGGACATCGATATCTGGAAACACCATATATTTT. Encoded protein: CAWTKDRTSISGNTIYF.

The rearrangement uses TRBV5-1 and TRBJ2-7; maybe TRBD2 (5 bases). Trimming took off 1 base at V and 3 bases at J, with 11 bases between the two ends. The V gene's germline CDR1 is SGHRS and CDR2 YFSETQ. The CDR3 loop spans 14 amino acids. As DNA, the CDR3 is TGCGCCAGCAGCTTGTGGCATAGCGTCTACGAGCAGTACTTC. It is translated as CASSLWHSVYEQYF.

This chain links TRBV28 with TRBJ1-5; unclear D gene. V shed 2 bases and J shed 5 bases, with 13 bases lying between them. The germline V gene has CDR1 MDHEN and CDR2 SYDVKM. This CDR3 is built from 15 residues. Here the CDR3 DNA reads TGTGCCAGCAGTTTAAGCGGGGTTGGGGATCAGCCCCAGCATTTT. The encoded protein is CASSLSGVGDQPQHF.

The chain has TRBV28 and TRBJ2-3; 7 bases are shared with TRBD1. Losses at the gene ends were 8 bases for V and 2 bases for J; bases not matched to a gene: 4. Germline CDR1 reads MDHEN; CDR2 reads SYDVKM. The length of the CDR3 is 13 residues. In DNA form, the CDR3 reads TGTGCCAGCGGTCAGGGGGACACAGATACGCAGTATTTT. The encoded protein is CASGQGDTDTQYF.